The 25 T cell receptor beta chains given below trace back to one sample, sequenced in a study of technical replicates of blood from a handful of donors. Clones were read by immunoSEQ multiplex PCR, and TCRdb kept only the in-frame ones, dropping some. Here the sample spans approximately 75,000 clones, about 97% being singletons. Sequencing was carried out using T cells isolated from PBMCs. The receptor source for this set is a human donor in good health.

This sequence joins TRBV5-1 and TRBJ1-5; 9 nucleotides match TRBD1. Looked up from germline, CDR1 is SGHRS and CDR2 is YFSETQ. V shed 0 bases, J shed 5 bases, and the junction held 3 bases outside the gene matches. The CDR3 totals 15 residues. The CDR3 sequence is CASSLDRGLDQPQHF. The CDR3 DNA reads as TGCGCCAGCAGCTTGGACAGGGGGCTTGATCAGCCCCAGCATTTT.

CDR3 coding DNA: TGCGCCAGCAGCCAAGATGTTATAGCGCCGAACACCGGGGAGCTGTTTTTT. Its translation: CASSQDVIAPNTGELFF. This chain joins TRBV4-3 and TRBJ2-2; D may be TRBD2 (5 bases). Germline V gene data show CDR1 as LGHNA and CDR2 as YSLEER. V lost 0 bases and J 0 bases, leaving 11 bases between the germline ends. This CDR3 contains 17 residues.

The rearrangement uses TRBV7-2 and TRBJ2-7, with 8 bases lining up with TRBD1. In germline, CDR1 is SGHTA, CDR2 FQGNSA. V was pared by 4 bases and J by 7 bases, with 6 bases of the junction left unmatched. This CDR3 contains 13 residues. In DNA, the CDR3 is TGTGCCAGCAGCTGGACAGGGTCTAATGAGCAGTACTTC. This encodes CASSWTGSNEQYF.

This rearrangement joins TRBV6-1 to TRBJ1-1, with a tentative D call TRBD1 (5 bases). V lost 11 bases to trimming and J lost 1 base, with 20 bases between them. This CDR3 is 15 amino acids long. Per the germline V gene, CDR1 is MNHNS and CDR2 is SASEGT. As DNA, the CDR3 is TGTGCCGGAAGAGCCAGGGTATCGGGGAACACTGAAGCTTTCTTT. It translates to CAGRARVSGNTEAFF.

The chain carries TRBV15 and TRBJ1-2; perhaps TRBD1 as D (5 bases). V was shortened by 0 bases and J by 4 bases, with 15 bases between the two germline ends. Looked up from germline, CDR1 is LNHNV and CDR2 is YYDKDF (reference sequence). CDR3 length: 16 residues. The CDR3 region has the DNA TGTGCCACCAGCAGAGATCCCCAGGGTGGGTCCTATGGCTACACCTTC. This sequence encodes CATSRDPQGGSYGYTF.

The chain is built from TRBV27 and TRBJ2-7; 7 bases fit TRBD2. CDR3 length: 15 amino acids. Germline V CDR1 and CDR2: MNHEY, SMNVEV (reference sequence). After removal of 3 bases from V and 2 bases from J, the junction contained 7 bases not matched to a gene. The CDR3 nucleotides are TGTGCCAGCAGTTTCAGGGCTAGCGGAACCTACGAGCAGTACTTC. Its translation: CASSFRASGTYEQYF.

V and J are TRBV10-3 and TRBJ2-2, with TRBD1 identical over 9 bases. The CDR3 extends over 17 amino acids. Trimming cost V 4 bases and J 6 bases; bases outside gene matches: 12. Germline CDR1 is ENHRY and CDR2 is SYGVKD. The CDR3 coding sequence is TGTGCCATCAGTGGTAGTTTTGACAGGGGGTACGCCGGGGAGCTGTTTTTT. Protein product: CAISGSFDRGYAGELFF.

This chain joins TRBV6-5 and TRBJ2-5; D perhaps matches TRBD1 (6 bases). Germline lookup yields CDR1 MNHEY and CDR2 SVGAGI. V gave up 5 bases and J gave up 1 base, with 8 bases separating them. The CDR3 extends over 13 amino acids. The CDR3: CASSTGFQETQYF. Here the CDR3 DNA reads TGTGCCAGCAGTACAGGGTTCCAAGAGACCCAGTACTTC.

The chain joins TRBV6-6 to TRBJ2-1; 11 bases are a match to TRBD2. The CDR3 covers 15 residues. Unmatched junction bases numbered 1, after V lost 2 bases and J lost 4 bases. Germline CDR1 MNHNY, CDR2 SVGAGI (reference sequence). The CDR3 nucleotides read TGTGCCAGCAGTTACCCTAGCGGGGGGTACAATGAGCAGTTCTTC. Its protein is CASSYPSGGYNEQFF.

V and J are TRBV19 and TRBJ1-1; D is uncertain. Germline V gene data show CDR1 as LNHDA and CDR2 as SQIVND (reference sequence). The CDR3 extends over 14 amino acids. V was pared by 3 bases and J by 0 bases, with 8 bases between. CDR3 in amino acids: CASSMGRMNTEAFF. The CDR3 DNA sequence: TGTGCCAGTAGTATGGGGAGAATGAACACTGAAGCTTTCTTT.

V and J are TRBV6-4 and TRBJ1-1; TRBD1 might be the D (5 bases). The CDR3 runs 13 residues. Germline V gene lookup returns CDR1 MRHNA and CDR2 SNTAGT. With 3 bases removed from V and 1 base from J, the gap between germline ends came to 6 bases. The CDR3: CASSEQGNTEAFF. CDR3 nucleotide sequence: TGTGCCAGCAGTGAGCAGGGGAACACTGAAGCTTTCTTT.

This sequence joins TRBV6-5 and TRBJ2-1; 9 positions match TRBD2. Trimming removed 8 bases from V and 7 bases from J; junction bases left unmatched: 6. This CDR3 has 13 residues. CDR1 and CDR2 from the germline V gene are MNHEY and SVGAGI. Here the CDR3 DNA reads TGTGCCAGCTCAGCGGGAGGAAGGAATGAGCAGTTCTTC. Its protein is CASSAGGRNEQFF.

The CDR3 loop is CASSLEGGGANVLTF. DNA for the CDR3: TGTGCCAGCAGCTTAGAGGGAGGTGGGGCCAACGTCCTGACTTTC. V is TRBV5-4 and J is TRBJ2-6; tentative D call: TRBD2 (6 bases). The V end was cut by 2 bases, the J end by 3 bases, with 9 bases between. The germline V gene encodes CDR1 SGHNT and CDR2 YYREEE (reference sequence). CDR3 length equals 15 residues.

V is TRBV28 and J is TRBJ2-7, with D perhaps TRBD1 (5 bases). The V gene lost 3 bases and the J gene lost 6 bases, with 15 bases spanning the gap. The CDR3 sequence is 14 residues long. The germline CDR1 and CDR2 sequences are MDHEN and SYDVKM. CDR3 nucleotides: TGTGCCAGCAGTTTTCTTGGCAGGGCAACCGAGCAGTACTTC. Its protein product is CASSFLGRATEQYF.

The CDR3 protein is CASSVGRDYEQYF. In nucleotides, the CDR3 is TGTGCCAGCAGCGTAGGACGGGACTACGAGCAGTACTTC. The chain employs TRBV9 and TRBJ2-7, with D possibly TRBD2 on 5 matching bases. Per germline, CDR1 SGDLS and CDR2 YYNGEE. CDR3 length: 13 residues. V lost 0 bases to trimming and J lost 3 bases, with 7 bases between them. The entire variable domain, with the rest obtained from reference TRBV9 and TRBJ2-7, is as follows: DSGVTQTPKHLITATGQRVTLRCSPRSGDLSVYWYQQSLDQGLQFLIQYYNGEERAKGNILERFSAQQFPDLHSELNLSSLELGDSALYFCASSVGRDYEQYFGPGTRLTVT.

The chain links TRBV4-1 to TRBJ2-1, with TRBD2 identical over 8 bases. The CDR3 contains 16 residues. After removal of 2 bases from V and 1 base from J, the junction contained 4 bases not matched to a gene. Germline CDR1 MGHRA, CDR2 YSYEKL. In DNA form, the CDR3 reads TGCGCCAGCAGCCAACATCCTAGCGGGTCCTACAATGAGCAGTTCTTC. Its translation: CASSQHPSGSYNEQFF.

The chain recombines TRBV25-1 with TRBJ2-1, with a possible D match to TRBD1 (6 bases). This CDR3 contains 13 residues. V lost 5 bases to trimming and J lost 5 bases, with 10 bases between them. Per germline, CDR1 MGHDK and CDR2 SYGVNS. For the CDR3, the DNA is TGTGCCAGCAGTCCTCAGGGGAACAATGAGCAGTTCTTC. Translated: CASSPQGNNEQFF. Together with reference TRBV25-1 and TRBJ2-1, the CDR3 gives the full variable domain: EADIYQTPRYLVIGTGKKITLECSQTMGHDKMYWYQQDPGMELHLIHYSYGVNSTEKGDLSSESTVSRIRTEHFPLTLESARPSHTSQYLCASSPQGNNEQFFGPGTRLTVL.

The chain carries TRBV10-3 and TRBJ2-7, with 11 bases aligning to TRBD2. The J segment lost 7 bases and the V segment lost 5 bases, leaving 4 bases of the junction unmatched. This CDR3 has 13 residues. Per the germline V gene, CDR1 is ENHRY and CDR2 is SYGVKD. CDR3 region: CAISLLAGEEQYF. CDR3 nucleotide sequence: TGTGCCATCAGTCTACTAGCGGGGGAAGAGCAGTACTTC.

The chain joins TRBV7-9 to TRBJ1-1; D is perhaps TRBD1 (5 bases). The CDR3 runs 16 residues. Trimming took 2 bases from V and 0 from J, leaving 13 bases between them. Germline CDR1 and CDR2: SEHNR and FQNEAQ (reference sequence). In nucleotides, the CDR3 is TGTGCCAGCAGCTTAATAGGAGGGGTCATGAACACTGAAGCTTTCTTT. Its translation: CASSLIGGVMNTEAFF.

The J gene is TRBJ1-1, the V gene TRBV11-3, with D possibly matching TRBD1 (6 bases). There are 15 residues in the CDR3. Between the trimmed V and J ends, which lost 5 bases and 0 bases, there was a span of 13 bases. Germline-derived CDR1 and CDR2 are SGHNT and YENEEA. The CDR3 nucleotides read TGTGCCAGCAGCCCCAGACAGGCCATGAACACTGAAGCTTTCTTT. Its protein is CASSPRQAMNTEAFF. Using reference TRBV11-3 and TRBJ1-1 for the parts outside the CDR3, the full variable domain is EAGVVQSPRYKIIEKKQPVAFWCNPISGHNTLYWYLQNLGQGPELLIRYENEEAVDDSQLPKDRFSAERLKGVDSTLKIQPAELGDSAVYLCASSPRQAMNTEAFFGQGTRLTVV.

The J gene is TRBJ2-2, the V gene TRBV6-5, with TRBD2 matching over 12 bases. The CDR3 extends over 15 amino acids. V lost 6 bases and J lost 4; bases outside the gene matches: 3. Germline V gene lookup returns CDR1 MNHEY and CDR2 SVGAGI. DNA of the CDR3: TGTGCCAGCAGCGGACTAGCGGGACTCACCGGGGAGCTGTTTTTT. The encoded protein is CASSGLAGLTGELFF.

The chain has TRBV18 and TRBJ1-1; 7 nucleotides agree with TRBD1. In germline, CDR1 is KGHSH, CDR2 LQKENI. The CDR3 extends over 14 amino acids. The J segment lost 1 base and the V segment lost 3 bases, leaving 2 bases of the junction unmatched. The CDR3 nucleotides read TGTGCCAGCTCACCGACAGGGAAGAACACTGAAGCTTTCTTT. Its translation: CASSPTGKNTEAFF.

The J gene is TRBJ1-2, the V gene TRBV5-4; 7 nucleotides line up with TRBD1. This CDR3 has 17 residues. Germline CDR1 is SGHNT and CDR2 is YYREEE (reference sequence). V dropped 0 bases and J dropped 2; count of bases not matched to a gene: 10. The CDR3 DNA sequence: TGTGCCAGCAGCTTGGCGGGGCAGGGGGAGGTGAACTATGGCTACACCTTC. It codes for CASSLAGQGEVNYGYTF.

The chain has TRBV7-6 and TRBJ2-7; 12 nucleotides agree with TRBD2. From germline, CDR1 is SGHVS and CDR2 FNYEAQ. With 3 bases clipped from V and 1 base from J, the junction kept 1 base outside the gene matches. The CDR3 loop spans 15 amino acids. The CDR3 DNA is TGTGCCAGCAGCTTTGGACTAGCGGGATCCTACGAGCAGTACTTC. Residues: CASSFGLAGSYEQYF.

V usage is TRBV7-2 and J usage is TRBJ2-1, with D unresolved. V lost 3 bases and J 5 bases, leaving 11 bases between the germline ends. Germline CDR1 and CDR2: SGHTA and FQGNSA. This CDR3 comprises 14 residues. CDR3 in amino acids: CASSFEGADNEQFF. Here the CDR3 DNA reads TGTGCCAGCAGCTTCGAAGGCGCGGACAATGAGCAGTTCTTC.